Each of the 7 T cell receptor beta chains below was sequenced from the same sample in a study of metastatic and nonmetastatic thyroid tumors. Thyroid surgery had not been preceded by any treatment in any patient. TCRdb called clones again from the PCR reads with MiXCR. The sample has over 20,000 clones; approximately 25% are singletons. Sequenced material: blood. These receptors were taken from a female donor with papillary thyroid cancer or a benign thyroid nodule (not recorded which). Some clones in this sample may be carry-over from other donors' samples.

This clone was recorded many times. This chain links TRBV6-2 or TRBV6-3 with TRBJ2-1; possibly TRBD2 for D (5 bases). Deletions cut 7 bases from V and 10 bases from J, with 17 bases between. The germline V gene has CDR1 MNHEY and CDR2 SVGEGT. CDR3 length: 13 residues. CDR3 in amino acids: CASNRDPRGEQFF. CDR3 nucleotide sequence: TGTGCCAGCAACCGGGATCCCCGAGGGGAGCAGTTCTTC.

In this sample, this clone turned up many times. The gene calls are TRBV6-5 and TRBJ2-1; TRBD1 aligns across 8 bases. The CDR3 is made up of 15 amino acids. The V gene's germline CDR1 is MNHEY and CDR2 SVGAGI. With V trimmed by 2 bases and J by 6 bases, 6 bases remained unmatched. The CDR3 spells CASSYGRGLVNEQFF. CDR3 coding DNA: TGTGCCAGCAGTTACGGCAGGGGGCTCGTCAATGAGCAGTTCTTC.

The chain uses TRBV5-8 and TRBJ1-5; D is unclear. The CDR3 spans 15 residues. Trimming pared 0 bases from V and 7 bases from J, leaving 14 bases between. Germline CDR1 and CDR2: SGHTS and YDEGEE. The CDR3 is CASSLAGREGQPQHF. The DNA for the CDR3 is TGTGCCAGCAGCTTGGCCGGTAGGGAAGGACAGCCCCAGCATTTT.

This clone was detected only a few times. For the CDR3, the DNA is TGTGCCAGCAGTACCCGGCTAGCGGCTTACGAGCAGTACTTC. It encodes CASSTRLAAYEQYF. The gene calls are TRBV28 and TRBJ2-7; 7 nucleotides agree with TRBD2. The V segment lost 5 bases and the J segment 4 bases; nucleotides outside the gene matches: 8. CDR1 and CDR2 from the germline V gene are MDHEN and SYDVKM. The CDR3 runs to 14 residues. The variable domain in full, with the rest retrieved from reference TRBV28 and TRBJ2-7, is DVKVTQSSRYLVKRTGEKVFLECVQDMDHENMFWYRQDPGLGLRLIYFSYDVKMKEKGDIPEGYSVSREKKERFSLILESASTNQTSMYLCASSTRLAAYEQYFGPGTRLTVT.

This clone is categorized as medium-sized. The J gene is TRBJ2-7, the V gene TRBV28; tentatively, D is TRBD1 or TRBD2 (6 bases each). CDR1 and CDR2 from the germline V gene are MDHEN and SYDVKM. This CDR3 comprises 19 residues. V shed 6 bases and J shed 0 bases, with 27 bases lying between them. CDR3 bases: TGTGCCAGCAGCCTTCCGCGGGACACCCTTTGGGGCGACTCCTACGAGCAGTACTTC. Its translation: CASSLPRDTLWGDSYEQYF.

V usage is TRBV5-1 and J usage is TRBJ2-7; perhaps TRBD2 as D (5 bases). V lost 4 bases, J lost 6 bases, and 23 bases lay in between. The germline CDR1 and CDR2 sequences are SGHRS and YFSETQ. The CDR3 length is 16 residues. The CDR3 is CASSGELLDPRGEQYF. The DNA for the CDR3 is TGCGCCAGCAGCGGAGAATTACTAGATCCCCGTGGCGAGCAGTACTTC.

This chain links TRBV3-1 with TRBJ2-2; unclear D gene. The CDR3 has 11 residues. CDR1 LGHDT and CDR2 YNNKEL come from the germline V gene (reference sequence). Trimming removed 8 bases from V and 6 bases from J, with 7 bases in between. The DNA for the CDR3 is TGTGCCAGCGCTTACGCCGGGGAGCTGTTTTTT. Its translation is CASAYAGELFF.